The following is a T cell receptor (beta chain) sequence with its context. In the original analysis: Estimation of nucleated cell counts relied on the amplification of reference gene primers. TCRdb keeps only in-frame clones here, not all; method: immunoSEQ multiplex PCR. The V and J calls and the clone size are those of that table, but D and trimming were determined from the DNA. In the table there are 250,000 to 300,000 clones, around nine tenths of which are singletons. These data belong to a study of blood T cell repertoires in COVID-19. On the study more broadly: T cells, B-cell-depleted T cells, or PBMCs provided the cDNA or gDNA that served as material.

V shed 0 bases and J shed 5 bases, with 11 bases lying between them. This CDR3 has 15 amino acids. The germline V gene has CDR1 MGHRA and CDR2 YSYEKL. The chain combines TRBV4-1 with TRBJ1-5; possible D gene TRBD1, 5 bases. The specimen was peripheral blood. This TCR was sampled from a woman under 40 with COVID-19, enrolled during active disease. The CDR3 sequence is CASSQEDKPYQPQHF. For the CDR3, the DNA is TGCGCCAGCAGCCAAGAGGACAAACCGTATCAGCCCCAGCATTTT.